Sequencing of this TCR beta chain was carried out in a study of cytomegalovirus exposure and HLA in healthy donors. Study-level findings and limits: The majority of CMV-associated TCR beta chains were reported as apparently HLA-restricted in a later analysis. For most TCR beta V segments, an earlier analysis put the productive rate at about 87% or about 30% of the time. As a later analysis showed, a missense DCLRE1C variant was linked to trimming of TCR beta V- and J-genes.

The PCR ran on 60 Vbeta and 13 Jbeta primers. Some clones are missing from TCRdb's copy, which holds only in-frame ones; the method was immunoSEQ multiplex PCR. The sample lists under 300,000 clones, under 80% occurring once. About this clone itself: Its antigen is unidentified.

Donors showed nominal health when sampled, although they likely had unrecorded immune exposures. Germline CDR1 and CDR2: MDHEN and SYDVKM. The V end was cut by 5 bases, the J end by 6 bases, with 16 bases between. The CDR3 contains 14 residues. Sequencing used PBMCs. This sequence originates from a female donor in good health and CMV-seronegative. The chain has TRBV28 and TRBJ1-2, with D possibly matching TRBD1 (5 bases). For the CDR3, the DNA is TGTGCCAGCAGTCCCACGGGGGGTCTCAATGGCTACACCTTC. Its protein product is CASSPTGGLNGYTF.